The 6 T cell receptor delta chains below all came from one sample that was sequenced in a study of gamma-delta T cells after stem cell transplantation. TCRdb fed the RT-PCR reads to CATT. This sample has about 1,400 delta-chain clones, with 10% to 15% found just once. Sequenced: gamma-delta T cells. The receptors originated from a human donor. It is not recorded whose cells these are; they may come from a transplant donor.

A few counts support this clone. The TCRdb protein comes from a much larger clone and disagrees with this DNA's translation at residue 2, likely due to a read error; the protein given here is derived from the DNA. The CDR3 DNA follows: TGTTCCTGTGACAGGCTTGCCCCGCCTGCACTGGGGGATACCGATAAACTCATCTTT. Protein: CSCDRLAPPALGDTDKLIF. The chain uses TRDV2 and TRDJ1; the match to TRDD3 covers 10 bases. The CDR3 is 19 residues long. Germline assignment: CDR1 GEAIGNYY and CDR2 EKD.

This clone has a handful of counts. The TCRdb record carries a much larger clone's protein, which differs from this DNA's translation at residue 10; a read error is the likely cause, and the protein listed here is the DNA translation. V is TRDV2 and J is TRDJ1, with D perhaps TRDD3 (5 bases). Trimming shortened V by 1 base and J by 1 base, and 24 bases separated the two germline ends. Germline CDR1 and CDR2: GEAIGNYY and EKD. This CDR3 spans 19 amino acids. In DNA, the CDR3 is TGTGCCTGTGACACTCTCTCACCTGGGTGCCCCAGGGGCACCGATAAACTCATCTTT. This encodes CACDTLSPGCPRGTDKLIF.

In the case of this clone: A far larger clone is only one base removed, so a read error is likely. Other DNA sequences in this specimen translate into the identical CDR3. The rearrangement uses TRDV2 and TRDJ1; D is possibly TRDD3 (6 bases). This CDR3 is built from 14 residues. Germline V gene data show CDR1 as GEAIGNYY and CDR2 as EKD. The CDR3 DNA reads as TGTGCCTGTGACACCATACTGGGAGAAGATAAACTAATCTTT. Protein sequence: CACDTILGEDKLIF.

Note on this clone: A far more abundant clone sits one base away, making this likely a read error. The chain is built from TRDV2 and TRDJ1; 8 nucleotides match TRDD3. The junction had 29 bases not matched to a gene; V was cut back by 2 bases and J by 1 base. The CDR3 consists of 23 residues. The germline V gene has CDR1 GEAIGNYY and CDR2 EKD. CDR3 in DNA: TGTGCCTGTGACAGTATCCCGATGGGGAGCTGGGGGAAAGGTGTGAGGGGCACCGATAAACTCATCTTT. It encodes CACDSIPMGSWGKGVRGTDKLIF.

Of note for this clone: The protein given by TCRdb reflects a much larger clone and differs at residue 15 from this DNA's translation, likely from a read error; the protein shown is the DNA's translation. The chain links TRDV2 to TRDJ1; TRDD3 matches at 11 bases. Germline V gene sequence: CDR1 GEAIGNYY, CDR2 EKD. Unmatched junction bases numbered 20, after V lost 3 bases and J lost 3 bases. This CDR3 contains 20 residues. The CDR3 region is CACDLMSAGLGDTSSDKLIF. CDR3 DNA: TGTGCCTGTGACTTGATGTCGGCGGGGCTGGGGGATACATCCTCCGATAAACTCATCTTT.

With regard to this clone: The amino acid sequence in TCRdb belongs to a much larger clone and departs from this DNA's translation at residue 10, likely a sequencing read error; the sequence shown is translated from the DNA. This rearrangement joins TRDV2 to TRDJ1; tentative D call: TRDD3 (6 bases). Germline V gene lookup returns CDR1 GEAIGNYY and CDR2 EKD. This CDR3 has 19 residues. Trimming stripped 1 base from V and 4 bases from J, with 27 bases between. The CDR3 here is CACDTAGFPPGAYGDKLIF. CDR3 DNA sequence: TGTGCCTGTGACACGGCGGGCTTTCCTCCTGGGGCTTATGGCGATAAACTCATCTTT.